This T cell receptor (beta chain) was sequenced for a study of T-cell memory formation after mild COVID-19. TCRdb re-called the 5' RACE reads with MiXCR, one entry per CDR3 protein. The sample lists around 340,000 distinct CDR3 sequences, 15% to 20% occurring once. In germline, CDR1 is LGHNA, CDR2 YSLEER. V lost 4 bases and J lost 6, with 14 bases in between. The CDR3 length is 14 residues. The chain carries TRBV4-3 and TRBJ2-3; either TRBD1 or TRBD2 may supply D (5 bases each). This TCR came from a man between 18 and 35 years old who had mild COVID-19 (a few samples of this study predate the infection). Cell type and time point are not known. What was sequenced was PBMCs or a T cell subset sorted from them (not recorded which). The CDR3 protein is CASSPGPLGDTQYF. Here the CDR3 DNA reads TGCGCCAGCAGCCCGGGGCCCCTGGGGGATACGCAGTATTTT.